Listed here is a single T cell receptor beta chain. Its target is unknown. This specimen belongs to a study of shared clonotypes between healthy human individuals. Caucasian adults residing in Nashville, Tennessee made up all the donors. Looked up from germline, CDR1 is MDHEN and CDR2 is SYDVKM. CDR3 size: 15 residues. Trimming left V 7 bases short and J 0 bases short, with 13 bases between. Overall study findings and caveats: Of the naive CD4 clonotypes, around 5.2% were shared across four donors.

Researchers divided each subset's genomic DNA evenly across several immunoSEQ plates. TCRdb's table, derived via immunoSEQ multiplex PCR, lists solely in-frame clones and lacks some. The sample includes approximately 340,000 clones, over 65% of them seen just once. What was sequenced was memory CD4+ T cells sorted from blood. Subset meaning: CD45RA-negative fraction. The source of this sequence is a man aged 30 to 39 in good health. This chain joins TRBV28 and TRBJ2-1, with D maybe TRBD2 (5 bases). The DNA for the CDR3 is TGTGCCAGCACCCTTTCTGGGAGCTCCTACAATGAGCAGTTCTTC. Protein product: CASTLSGSSYNEQFF.